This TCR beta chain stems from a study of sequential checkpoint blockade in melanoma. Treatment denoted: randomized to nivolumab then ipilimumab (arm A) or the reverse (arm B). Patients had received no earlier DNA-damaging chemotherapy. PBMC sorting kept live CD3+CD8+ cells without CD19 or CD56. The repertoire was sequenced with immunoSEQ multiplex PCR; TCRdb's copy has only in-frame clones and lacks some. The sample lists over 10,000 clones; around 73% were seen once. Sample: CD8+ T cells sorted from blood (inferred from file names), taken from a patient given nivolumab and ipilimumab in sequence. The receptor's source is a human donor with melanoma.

The CDR3 region is CAISESGRESYGYTF. In DNA form, the CDR3 reads TGTGCCATCAGTGAGTCAGGCAGGGAAAGCTATGGCTACACCTTC. The rearrangement links TRBV10-3 to TRBJ1-2; D may be TRBD1 (5 bases). The CDR3 is 15 residues long. From germline, CDR1 is ENHRY and CDR2 SYGVKD. Trimming left V 0 bases short and J 4 bases short, with 12 bases between.